These 25 T cell receptor beta chains originate from one sample sequenced in a study of blood T cell repertoires in COVID-19. TCRdb's table, derived via immunoSEQ multiplex PCR, lists solely in-frame clones and lacks some. The data hold 190,000 or so clones, with around 82% observed a single time. Sequencing was performed on peripheral blood. The receptors stem from a woman of 80 years or more with acute or convalescent COVID-19.

V is TRBV30 and J is TRBJ2-1, with a weak D call TRBD2 (5 bases). This CDR3 comprises 14 residues. Germline CDR1 is GTSNPN and CDR2 is SVGIG (reference sequence). Trimming pared 2 bases from V and 0 bases from J, leaving 8 bases between. CDR3 DNA: TGTGCCTGGAGTAGCGGCCACTCCTACAATGAGCAGTTCTTC. Residues: CAWSSGHSYNEQFF.

The gene calls are TRBV6-6 and TRBJ1-2; 9 nucleotides match TRBD1. V shed 2 bases, J shed 8 bases, and the junction held 3 bases outside the gene matches. This CDR3 has 13 amino acids. Germline CDR1 and CDR2: MNHNY and SVGAGI (reference sequence). The CDR3 nucleotides are TGTGCCAGCAGTTACACAGGGGGCGGAGGCTACACCTTC. This codes for CASSYTGGGGYTF.

CDR3: CASSQDLGRGSYEQYF. CDR3 in DNA: TGTGCCAGCAGCCAGGATCTGGGCAGGGGTTCTTACGAGCAGTACTTC. The rearrangement uses TRBV4-2 and TRBJ2-7, with TRBD1 as a possible D gene (6 bases). Germline CDR1 reads LGHNA; CDR2 reads YNFKEQ. V shed 3 bases and J shed 4 bases, with 19 bases lying between them. There are 16 residues in the CDR3.

The V and J genes are TRBV2 and TRBJ2-4; weak D call: TRBD2 (6 bases). The CDR3 is 14 residues long. Trimming shortened V by 4 bases and J by 5 bases, and 12 bases separated the two germline ends. Germline V gives CDR1 SNHLY, CDR2 FYNNEI. CDR3 sequence reads: CASSGGVVQNIQYF. The CDR3, as DNA: TGTGCCAGCAGTGGGGGGGTGGTCCAAAACATTCAGTACTTC.

The chain employs TRBV6-6 and TRBJ2-7, with D possibly matching TRBD1 (5 bases). Germline CDR1 reads MNHNY; CDR2 reads SVGAGI (reference sequence). The V end lost 6 bases, the J end lost 2 bases, and 14 bases lay between the germline ends. This CDR3 is 14 amino acids long. In nucleotides, the CDR3 is TGTGCCAGCAGCCTGGAGCTAGGGGCCTACGAGCAGTACTTC. Residues: CASSLELGAYEQYF.

V gene TRBV19 combines with J gene TRBJ2-7; 11 positions match TRBD2. Unmatched junction bases numbered 18, after V lost 5 bases and J lost 3 bases. Germline loops: CDR1 LNHDA, CDR2 SQIVND (reference sequence). The CDR3 is made up of 19 amino acids. The CDR3 region has the DNA TGTGCCAGTAGTTCTCCTTGGGGGCTAGCGGGGGGAGTACTCTACGAGCAGTACTTC. Its protein product is CASSSPWGLAGGVLYEQYF.

The table lists this clone with a few counts. J is TRBJ1-2 and V is TRBV30; possibly TRBD1 for D (6 bases). V was shortened by 3 bases and J by 3 bases, with 11 bases between the two germline ends. The CDR3 has 13 amino acids. CDR1 GTSNPN and CDR2 SVGIG come from the germline V gene (reference sequence). CDR3 loop: CAWREQGYYGYTF. In DNA form, the CDR3 reads TGTGCCTGGAGGGAGCAGGGGTACTATGGCTACACCTTC. The full variable domain, with the rest looked up from reference TRBV30 and TRBJ1-2, is SQTIHQWPATLVQPVGSPLSLECTVEGTSNPNLYWYRQAAGRGLQLLFYSVGIGQISSEVPQNLSASRPQDRQFILSSKKLLLSDSGFYLCAWREQGYYGYTFGSGTRLTVV.

This chain joins TRBV7-6 and TRBJ2-1; 8 bases map to TRBD2. Losses at the gene ends were 3 bases for V and 1 base for J; bases not matched to a gene: 2. This CDR3 region has 15 residues. Germline CDR1 SGHVS, CDR2 FNYEAQ. The CDR3, as DNA: TGTGCCAGCAGCTTCGAGCGGGGGTCCTACAATGAGCAGTTCTTC. It specifies CASSFERGSYNEQFF.

This rearrangement joins TRBV6-2 or TRBV6-3 to TRBJ2-2; D is perhaps TRBD1 (5 bases). Between the trimmed V and J ends, which lost 4 bases and 7 bases, there was a span of 16 bases. The CDR3 is 15 residues long. Germline V gene sequence: CDR1 MNHEY, CDR2 SVGEGT. CDR3 coding DNA: TGTGCCAGCAGTTCCCGGACAAAGCCTAGCGGGGAGCTGTTTTTT. Amino acid sequence: CASSSRTKPSGELFF.

This chain links TRBV18 with TRBJ1-2, with 8 bases lining up with TRBD1. Losses at the gene ends were 2 bases for V and 8 bases for J; bases not matched to a gene: 10. CDR1 and CDR2 (germline): KGHSH, LQKENI. The length of the CDR3 is 15 residues. The DNA of the CDR3 is TGTGCCAGCTCACCAGGACAGGGCACCGGAGGGGGCTACACCTTC. Protein: CASSPGQGTGGGYTF.

The V call is TRBV30, the J call TRBJ2-1; a weak D match, TRBD1 (5 bases). Trimming pared 5 bases from V and 10 bases from J, leaving 15 bases between. This CDR3 is built from 12 residues. Germline assignment: CDR1 GTSNPN and CDR2 SVGIG (reference sequence). The CDR3 nucleotides are TGTGCCTGGGGTTTCAGGGTGGGCGAGCAGTTCTTC. Protein sequence: CAWGFRVGEQFF.

This chain connects TRBV18 to TRBJ1-3, with 8 bases that match TRBD1. Germline lookup yields CDR1 KGHSH and CDR2 LQKENI. The CDR3 contains 16 residues. After removal of 6 bases from V and 0 bases from J, the junction contained 7 bases not matched to a gene. For the CDR3, the DNA is TGTGCCAGCTCGCCGACAGGGGCCCTCTCTGGAAACACCATATATTTT. Its translation is CASSPTGALSGNTIYF.

The V and J genes are TRBV6-2 or TRBV6-3 and TRBJ1-5; TRBD1 might be the D (6 bases). Trimming stripped 5 bases from V and 4 bases from J, with 12 bases between. From germline, CDR1 is MNHEY and CDR2 SVGEGT. This CDR3 comprises 14 residues. Written as DNA, the CDR3 is TGTGCCAGCAGTAAACAGGGAGGGAATCAGCCCCAGCATTTT. Protein: CASSKQGGNQPQHF.

The chain has TRBV27 and TRBJ1-2; 7 bases align to TRBD1. There are 15 residues in the CDR3. V dropped 5 bases and J dropped 3; count of bases not matched to a gene: 9. CDR1 is MNHEY and CDR2 is SMNVEV in the germline V gene (reference sequence). DNA for the CDR3: TGTGCCAGCAGTGCCCCGGGACAGACCTACTATGGCTACACCTTC. Protein sequence: CASSAPGQTYYGYTF.

The chain carries TRBV5-1 and TRBJ1-1; TRBD1 matches 8 bases. CDR3 length equals 18 residues. After removal of 0 bases from V and 4 bases from J, the junction contained 14 bases not matched to a gene. The V gene's germline CDR1 is SGHRS and CDR2 YFSETQ. The DNA for the CDR3 is TGCGCCAGCAGCTTGGAAGGTTGGGCAGGGGGCACTACCACTGAAGCTTTCTTT. Translated, it gives CASSLEGWAGGTTTEAFF.

This rearrangement joins TRBV11-2 to TRBJ1-4; TRBD1 is a possible D gene (5 bases). Trimming left V 5 bases short and J 5 bases short, with 15 bases between. The CDR3 extends over 15 amino acids. Germline V gene sequence: CDR1 SGHAT, CDR2 FQNNGV. The CDR3 sequence is CASSPNRNQNEKLFF. The CDR3 DNA sequence: TGTGCCAGCAGCCCCAACAGGAATCAAAATGAAAAACTGTTTTTT.

The V gene is TRBV19, the J gene TRBJ2-1; no clear D gene. V lost 5 bases and J lost 0, with 14 bases in between. The CDR3 has 16 residues. Germline V CDR1 and CDR2: LNHDA, SQIVND (reference sequence). CDR3 loop: CASSFMALSSYNEQFF. The CDR3 DNA is TGTGCCAGTAGTTTCATGGCATTAAGCTCCTACAATGAGCAGTTCTTC.

The V call is TRBV7-9, the J call TRBJ1-1; no definite D call. Germline V gives CDR1 SEHNR, CDR2 FQNEAQ (reference sequence). The CDR3 extends over 15 amino acids. The V and J ends lost 2 bases and 0 bases respectively, with 10 bases between them. CDR3 coding DNA: TGTGCCAGCAGCTTACCCGGCACAGTGAACACTGAAGCTTTCTTT. Protein sequence: CASSLPGTVNTEAFF.

This chain links TRBV30 with TRBJ2-7; 14 bases fit TRBD2. The CDR3 totals 18 residues. The germline gives CDR1 GTSNPN, CDR2 SVGIG (reference sequence). Trimming cost V 0 bases and J 1 base; bases outside gene matches: 8. The CDR3 DNA reads as TGTGCCTGGAGTGTACCGGGACTAGCGGGAGAGCCTTCCTACGAGCAGTACTTC. Translation: CAWSVPGLAGEPSYEQYF.

The V gene is TRBV5-1, the J gene TRBJ2-7; 7 nucleotides agree with TRBD2. Losses at the gene ends were 4 bases for V and 5 bases for J; bases not matched to a gene: 12. The CDR3 has 15 residues. Germline loops: CDR1 SGHRS, CDR2 YFSETQ. Here the CDR3 reads CASSPSLGEGDEQYF. CDR3 DNA sequence: TGCGCCAGCAGCCCGTCCCTAGGGGAGGGTGACGAGCAGTACTTC.

The gene calls are TRBV6-1 and TRBJ1-2; the D is unclear. The CDR3 contains 15 residues. CDR1 is MNHNS and CDR2 is SASEGT in the germline V gene. The V end lost 0 bases, the J end lost 4 bases, and 12 bases lay between the germline ends. For the CDR3, the DNA is TGTGCCAGCAGTGAAGCGTGGCAGGAGGGCTATGGCTACACCTTC. Translating gives CASSEAWQEGYGYTF.

This chain connects TRBV5-5 to TRBJ2-1, with D unclear. The ends were cut back, 1 base at V and 4 bases at J, with 18 bases in the middle. From germline, CDR1 is SGHKS and CDR2 YYEKEE (reference sequence). The CDR3 consists of 17 residues. The CDR3 DNA reads as TGTGCCAGCAGCTTGATAAGCGACGAAAGGCTTTACAATGAGCAGTTCTTC. Translating gives CASSLISDERLYNEQFF.

The V and J genes are TRBV5-4 and TRBJ1-2; no clear D. Trimming cost V 5 bases and J 4 bases, with 15 bases left between them. The CDR3 is 14 amino acids. Germline V gives CDR1 SGHNT, CDR2 YYREEE (reference sequence). The CDR3 coding sequence is TGTGCCAGCAGTTCTTACGGGGAGGGCTATGGCTACACCTTC. Its translation: CASSSYGEGYGYTF.

This clone was seen only once. The rearrangement links TRBV28 to TRBJ1-1; 9 positions match TRBD1. This CDR3 region has 13 residues. Germline V gives CDR1 MDHEN, CDR2 SYDVKM. With 3 bases clipped from V and 11 bases from J, the junction kept 7 bases outside the gene matches. DNA for the CDR3: TGTGCCAGCAGTTTCAACAGGGGGCCTTTCGCTTTCTTT. This encodes CASSFNRGPFAFF.

This clone was found a few times. The rearrangement uses TRBV10-3 and TRBJ1-3, with D unclear. Germline V gene lookup returns CDR1 ENHRY and CDR2 SYGVKD. This CDR3 has 13 amino acids. The germline V and J ends were trimmed by 4 bases and 3 bases, with 7 bases remaining between them. The CDR3 nucleotides read TGTGCCATCAGTGCGGTGAGTGGAAACACCATATATTTT. Translation: CAISAVSGNTIYF.